The TCR beta chain under discussion was sequenced for a study of CD8+ T cells in alopecia areata. Indicated treatment: oral pan-JAK inhibitor, 5-10 mg twice daily. cDNA prepared by RNA extraction and subsequent reverse transcription served as the template for sequencing. TCRdb keeps only in-frame clones here, not all; method: immunoSEQ multiplex PCR. The sample shows about 150,000 clones, approximately 65% of them seen only once. Regarding this clone: The same CDR3 can be traced to other DNA sequences in this sample.

The source was CD4+ T cells sorted from blood, collected at week 4, from a patient treated with tofacitinib. The sequence came from a human donor with alopecia areata.

CDR3 loop: CASSLARDSNQPQHF. DNA for the CDR3: TGTGCCAGCAGCTTAGCACGGGATAGCAATCAGCCCCAGCATTTT. The rearrangement uses TRBV7-9 and TRBJ1-5; no clear D gene. Looked up from germline, CDR1 is SEHNR and CDR2 is FQNEAQ (reference sequence). There are 15 residues in the CDR3. V shed 0 bases and J shed 0 bases, with 6 bases lying between them.